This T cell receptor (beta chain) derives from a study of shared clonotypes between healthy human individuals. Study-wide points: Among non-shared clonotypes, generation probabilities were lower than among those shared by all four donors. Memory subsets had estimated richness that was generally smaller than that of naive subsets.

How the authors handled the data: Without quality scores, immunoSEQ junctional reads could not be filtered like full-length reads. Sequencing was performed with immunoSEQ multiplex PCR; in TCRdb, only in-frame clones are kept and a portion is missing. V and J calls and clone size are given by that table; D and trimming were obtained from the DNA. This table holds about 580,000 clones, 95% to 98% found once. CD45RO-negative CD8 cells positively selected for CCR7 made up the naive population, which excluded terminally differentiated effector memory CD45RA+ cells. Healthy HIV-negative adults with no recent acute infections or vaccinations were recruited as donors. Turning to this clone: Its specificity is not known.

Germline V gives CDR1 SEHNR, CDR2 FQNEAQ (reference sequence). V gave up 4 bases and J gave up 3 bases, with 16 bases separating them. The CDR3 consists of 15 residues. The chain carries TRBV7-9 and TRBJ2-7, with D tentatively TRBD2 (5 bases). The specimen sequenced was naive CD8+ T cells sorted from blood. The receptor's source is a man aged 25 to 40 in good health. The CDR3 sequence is CASSYRGRFLYEQYF. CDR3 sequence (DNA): TGTGCCAGCAGCTACCGGGGTCGGTTCCTCTACGAGCAGTACTTC.